This T cell receptor beta chain was sequenced for a study of CD8+ T cells in alopecia areata. V was pared by 3 bases and J by 7 bases, with 15 bases between. CDR1 is LNHDA, CDR2 SQIVND, per germline (reference sequence). The CDR3 runs 14 residues. Investigators isolated RNA and reverse transcribed it into cDNA to act as the sequencing template. Clones were read by immunoSEQ multiplex PCR, and TCRdb kept only the in-frame ones, dropping some. The sample lists approximately 140,000 clones; about 88% were seen once. Treatment in this sample: oral pan-JAK inhibitor, 5-10 mg twice daily. This specimen was CD8+ T cells sorted from blood, taken at week 4, from a patient treated with tofacitinib. The source of this sequence is a human donor with alopecia areata. The chain uses TRBV19 and TRBJ1-2; possibly TRBD1 for D (6 bases). The CDR3 loop reads CASSIETGAGGYTF. The CDR3 bases are TGTGCCAGTAGTATTGAGACAGGAGCGGGTGGCTACACCTTC. Combining the CDR3 with reference TRBV19 and TRBJ1-2 gives the whole variable domain DGGITQSPKYLFRKEGQNVTLSCEQNLNHDAMYWYRQDPGQGLRLIYYSQIVNDFQKGDIAEGYSVSREKKESFPLTVTSAQKNPTAFYLCASSIETGAGGYTFGSGTRLTVV.